A single sample gave rise to the 26 T cell receptor beta chains below, sequenced in a study of cytomegalovirus exposure and HLA in healthy donors (dated by TCRdb to the late 2010s). The library was obtained by the immunoSEQ multiplex PCR assay. For the multiplex PCR, a mixture combining 60 forward primers for TCR Vbeta segments and 13 reverse primers for TCR Jbeta segments was used. Not all clones reach the TCRdb copy of this immuneACCESS table, which keeps in-frame sequences only. Checked studies attribute under half of the gap to unresolved V genes and leave the rest unexplained. The sample contains about 200,000 clones, around 73% of them found a single time. The ten largest clones take up around 4% of the sample. What was sequenced was PBMCs. These receptor sequences come from a male donor in good health and CMV-seronegative.

The chain recombines TRBV6-6 with TRBJ2-7; 8 positions agree with TRBD1. Looked up from germline, CDR1 is MNHNY and CDR2 is SVGAGI (reference sequence). CDR3 length equals 15 residues. J was trimmed by 3 bases and V by 5 bases; bases with no gene match: 9. CDR3 region: CASSPPRGQNYEQYF. CDR3 DNA sequence: TGTGCCAGCAGTCCGCCCAGGGGGCAAAACTACGAGCAGTACTTC.

The chain links TRBV19 to TRBJ2-2; 13 bases align to TRBD2. Germline CDR1 is LNHDA and CDR2 is SQIVND (reference sequence). After removal of 4 bases from V and 1 base from J, the junction contained 0 bases not matched to a gene. The CDR3 spans 16 residues. CDR3 sequence reads: CASSRTSGGNTGELFF. The CDR3 nucleotides read TGTGCCAGTAGTAGGACTAGCGGGGGGAACACCGGGGAGCTGTTTTTT.

This clone was seen only a few times. The rearrangement joins TRBV28 to TRBJ2-5, with 7 bases aligning to TRBD2. The CDR3 runs to 14 residues. V dropped 4 bases and J dropped 4; count of bases not matched to a gene: 6. Looked up from germline, CDR1 is MDHEN and CDR2 is SYDVKM. In DNA, the CDR3 is TGTGCCAGCAGTTACCGGGGGGTAGGAGAGACCCAGTACTTC. Translated: CASSYRGVGETQYF.

This chain links TRBV18 with TRBJ1-4; 7 bases align to TRBD1. CDR3 size: 14 residues. Germline V gene sequence: CDR1 KGHSH, CDR2 LQKENI. The ends lost 3 bases at V and 5 bases at J; junction bases unmatched: 3. The CDR3 nucleotides read TGTGCCAGCTCACCGACAGGGCGAAATGAAAAACTGTTTTTT. This sequence encodes CASSPTGRNEKLFF.

The V and J genes are TRBV6-1 and TRBJ2-7; maybe TRBD1 (6 bases). V lost 2 bases to trimming and J lost 0 bases, with 20 bases between them. The CDR3 is 18 residues long. CDR1 and CDR2 from the germline V gene are MNHNS and SASEGT. This chain's CDR3 is CASSEYSFLGALSYEQYF. CDR3 DNA sequence: TGTGCCAGCAGTGAATACTCTTTCTTGGGGGCCCTCTCCTACGAGCAGTACTTC.

V gene TRBV5-6 combines with J gene TRBJ2-2; 7 bases fit TRBD1. This CDR3 spans 15 amino acids. Germline CDR1 and CDR2: SGHDT and YYEEEE. Trimming removed 1 base from V and 0 bases from J; junction bases left unmatched: 0. The CDR3 spells CASSLQGANTGELFF. CDR3 DNA sequence: TGTGCCAGCAGCTTGCAGGGGGCGAACACCGGGGAGCTGTTTTTT.

This sequence joins TRBV25-1 and TRBJ2-7; 8 bases match TRBD1. Germline loops: CDR1 MGHDK, CDR2 SYGVNS. Trimming cost V 7 bases and J 6 bases; bases outside gene matches: 8. The CDR3 contains 13 residues. The CDR3 sequence: CASTPRTGIEQYF. CDR3 nucleotide sequence: TGTGCCAGCACACCCCGGACAGGGATCGAGCAGTACTTC.

V usage is TRBV19 and J usage is TRBJ2-7; 9 bases are shared with TRBD1. CDR1 and CDR2 (germline): LNHDA, SQIVND (reference sequence). The junction had 10 bases not matched to a gene; V was cut back by 4 bases and J by 6 bases. This CDR3 comprises 15 residues. Here the CDR3 DNA reads TGTGCCAGTAGTACGTGGACAGGGGACTACGGCGAGCAGTACTTC. It codes for CASSTWTGDYGEQYF.

The J gene is TRBJ1-1, the V gene TRBV14; D is uncertain. Germline CDR1 SGHDN, CDR2 FVKESK. The length of the CDR3 is 14 residues. V lost 2 bases and J 1 base, leaving 8 bases between the germline ends. DNA of the CDR3: TGTGCCAGCAGCCAACTATTCAAGAACACTGAAGCTTTCTTT. Translation gives CASSQLFKNTEAFF.

This chain connects TRBV5-1 to TRBJ2-5; tentative D call: TRBD2 (5 bases). The germline gives CDR1 SGHRS, CDR2 YFSETQ. The V end lost 1 base, the J end lost 2 bases, and 12 bases lay between the germline ends. The CDR3 has 15 residues. DNA of the CDR3: TGCGCCAGCAGCTTGCAGTTAGCGCGACAAGAGACCCAGTACTTC. Translated, it gives CASSLQLARQETQYF.

V usage is TRBV5-4 and J usage is TRBJ2-3, with 7 bases aligning to TRBD2. The CDR3 has 15 amino acids. The V gene end was trimmed by 4 bases and the J gene end by 1 base; junction bases not matched to a gene: 6. Germline CDR1 and CDR2: SGHNT and YYREEE (reference sequence). The CDR3 DNA sequence: TGTGCCAGCAGCGGGAGGGTTGTTGGCACAGATACGCAGTATTTT. Translating gives CASSGRVVGTDTQYF.

The V and J genes are TRBV29-1 and TRBJ2-7; D possibly corresponds to TRBD2 (6 bases). Germline CDR1 is SQVTM and CDR2 is ANQGSEA. The V end lost 6 bases, the J end lost 7 bases, and 22 bases lay between the germline ends. The CDR3 sequence is 14 residues long. CDR3 residues: CSVPRVGTRGEQYF. CDR3 DNA: TGCAGCGTCCCACGCGTCGGGACTCGGGGGGAGCAGTACTTC.

This clone appeared a few times. The chain uses TRBV7-6 and TRBJ2-3, with 8 bases fitting TRBD2. This CDR3 is built from 14 residues. Germline lookup yields CDR1 SGHVS and CDR2 FNYEAQ. The V gene end was trimmed by 8 bases and the J gene end by 7 bases; junction bases not matched to a gene: 11. In nucleotides, the CDR3 is TGTGCCAGCGGGGCGGGAGGCGTGAGCAATACGCAGTATTTT. As protein: CASGAGGVSNTQYF.

This chain uses TRBV9 with TRBJ2-3, with unresolved D. CDR3 size: 14 residues. V lost 0 bases and J 0 bases, leaving 5 bases between the germline ends. Germline V gives CDR1 SGDLS, CDR2 YYNGEE. The CDR3 DNA sequence: TGTGCCAGCAGCGTAGGCGCTAGCACAGATACGCAGTATTTT. As protein: CASSVGASTDTQYF.

The rearrangement uses TRBV5-1 and TRBJ2-2, with TRBD1 matching over 9 bases. The length of the CDR3 is 15 residues. The ends lost 1 base at V and 7 bases at J; junction bases unmatched: 5. The V gene's germline CDR1 is SGHRS and CDR2 YFSETQ. In nucleotides, the CDR3 is TGCGCCAGCAGCTTGACAGGGGGCGAAATCGGGGAGCTGTTTTTT. Translated, it gives CASSLTGGEIGELFF.

This rearrangement joins TRBV29-1 to TRBJ2-7, with TRBD1 matching over 8 bases. CDR1 is SQVTM and CDR2 is ANQGSEA in the germline V gene. The CDR3 loop spans 14 amino acids. V lost 6 bases to trimming and J lost 3 bases; unmatched junction nucleotides: 10. CDR3 region: CSVLDRQGYYEQYF. The CDR3 bases are TGCAGCGTGCTCGATCGACAGGGGTACTACGAGCAGTACTTC.

The chain carries TRBV28 and TRBJ2-1; 9 positions match TRBD1. The CDR3 extends over 17 amino acids. Germline trimming cut 6 bases from V and 0 bases from J; bases unmatched to any gene: 9. CDR1 and CDR2 from the germline V gene are MDHEN and SYDVKM. CDR3 bases: TGTGCCAGCAGAACCCCCCAGGGACAGGGCTCCTACAATGAGCAGTTCTTC. It codes for CASRTPQGQGSYNEQFF. Combining the CDR3 with reference TRBV28 and TRBJ2-1 gives the whole variable domain DVKVTQSSRYLVKRTGEKVFLECVQDMDHENMFWYRQDPGLGLRLIYFSYDVKMKEKGDIPEGYSVSREKKERFSLILESASTNQTSMYLCASRTPQGQGSYNEQFFGPGTRLTVL.

This chain joins TRBV27 and TRBJ2-3; 12 bases are shared with TRBD1. CDR1 and CDR2 from the germline V gene are MNHEY and SMNVEV (reference sequence). The CDR3 length is 15 residues. After removal of 1 base from V and 9 bases from J, the junction contained 5 bases not matched to a gene. CDR3 loop: CASSLLSGTGGTQYF. The CDR3 nucleotides are TGTGCCAGCAGTTTATTATCTGGGACAGGGGGCACGCAGTATTTT.

This rearrangement joins TRBV4-2 to TRBJ1-5, with D perhaps matching TRBD1 (6 bases). CDR1 and CDR2 from the germline V gene are LGHNA and YNFKEQ. This CDR3 contains 15 residues. The V end was cut by 5 bases, the J end by 1 base, with 12 bases between. CDR3: CASSSGDISNQPQHF. CDR3 bases: TGTGCCAGCAGCAGCGGGGACATAAGCAATCAGCCCCAGCATTTT.

This clone turned up a few times. The rearrangement links TRBV5-5 to TRBJ2-7; possible D gene TRBD1, 5 bases. CDR3 length: 12 amino acids. V lost 0 bases to trimming and J lost 4 bases, with 5 bases between them. Germline CDR1 reads SGHKS; CDR2 reads YYEKEE (reference sequence). Here the CDR3 reads CASSLGQYEQYF. CDR3 nucleotides: TGTGCCAGCAGCTTGGGACAGTACGAGCAGTACTTC. Complete variable domain (other parts from reference TRBV5-5 and TRBJ2-7): DAGVTQSPTHLIKTRGQQVTLRCSPISGHKSVSWYQQVLGQGPQFIFQYYEKEERGRGNFPDRFSARQFPNYSSELNVNALLLGDSALYLCASSLGQYEQYFGPGTRLTVT.

This clone was counted a single time. The V call is TRBV5-1, the J call TRBJ1-3; no firm D call. With 4 bases removed from V and 0 bases from J, the gap between germline ends came to 14 bases. CDR3 length: 16 amino acids. Per germline, CDR1 SGHRS and CDR2 YFSETQ. CDR3 bases: TGCGCCAGCAGCCCAGAGGGTGCCGCCTCTGGAAACACCATATATTTT. Amino acid sequence: CASSPEGAASGNTIYF.

In its sample, this clone was seen a few times. The CDR3 DNA reads as TGTGCCAGCAGCACAGGGGCCATGAACACTGAAGCTTTCTTT. Residues: CASSTGAMNTEAFF. This rearrangement joins TRBV6-1 to TRBJ1-1; 7 nucleotides match TRBD1. CDR3 length: 14 residues. V lost 6 bases, J lost 0 bases, and 4 bases stayed unmatched. Germline V lookup: CDR1 MNHNS, CDR2 SASEGT.

V usage is TRBV9 and J usage is TRBJ2-7; D is perhaps TRBD2 (5 bases). CDR1 is SGDLS and CDR2 is YYNGEE in the germline V gene. The CDR3 runs to 13 residues. Trimming took 0 bases from V and 5 from J, leaving 9 bases between them. Here the CDR3 reads CASSVAGKDEQYF. The CDR3 DNA sequence: TGTGCCAGCAGCGTAGCGGGGAAGGACGAGCAGTACTTC.

The chain links TRBV5-1 to TRBJ1-1, with TRBD1 identical over 10 bases. Germline CDR1 is SGHRS and CDR2 is YFSETQ. This CDR3 contains 16 residues. The ends lost 4 bases at V and 1 base at J; junction bases unmatched: 7. The CDR3 reads CASSREGQGSNTEAFF. CDR3 DNA sequence: TGCGCCAGCAGCCGAGAGGGACAGGGGTCGAACACTGAAGCTTTCTTT. The variable domain in full, completed from reference TRBV5-1 and TRBJ1-1, reads KAGVTQTPRYLIKTRGQQVTLSCSPISGHRSVSWYQQTPGQGLQFLFEYFSETQRNKGNFPGRFSGRQFSNSRSEMNVSTLELGDSALYLCASSREGQGSNTEAFFGQGTRLTVV.

The V gene is TRBV19, the J gene TRBJ1-5, with 9 bases fitting TRBD1. From germline, CDR1 is LNHDA and CDR2 SQIVND (reference sequence). V shed 7 bases, J shed 7 bases, and the junction held 14 bases outside the gene matches. This CDR3 has 16 amino acids. CDR3 amino acids: CASTTRQGDRLQPQHF. The CDR3 DNA reads TGTGCCAGTACTACCAGACAGGGGGATAGGTTGCAGCCCCAGCATTTT.

J is TRBJ1-1 and V is TRBV18, with a weak D call TRBD1 (5 bases). Trimming stripped 6 bases from V and 0 bases from J, with 11 bases between. Germline CDR1 KGHSH, CDR2 LQKENI. The CDR3 runs 14 residues. Here the CDR3 reads CASSPTGMNTEAFF. The CDR3 DNA reads TGTGCCAGCTCCCCCACAGGTATGAACACTGAAGCTTTCTTT.